The 24 T cell receptor beta chains below were found in one sample sequenced in a study of response to subunit inactivated influenza vaccine. TCRdb passed the RT-PCR reads through MiXCR, listing each CDR3 protein once. The profile covers about 570,000 distinct CDR3 sequences, with about 11% appearing a single time and approximately 10% taken by the ten largest. The data were also submitted as part of a second study, on T cells expressing NK-cell markers. As that study records: UMIs were included in TCR beta cDNA generated by 5'RACE template switching.

Sequenced here: PBMCs from blood, sampled on the day of vaccination. These receptor sequences come from a man in his fifties who received an inactivated influenza vaccine.

The chain combines TRBV12-3 or TRBV12-4 with TRBJ2-1; D might be TRBD2 (6 bases). CDR3 size: 17 residues. Trimming shortened V by 5 bases and J by 5 bases, and 22 bases separated the two germline ends. This chain's CDR3 is CASSPFGGLWGHNEQFF. For the CDR3, the DNA is TGTGCCAGCAGTCCCTTTGGGGGACTCTGGGGCCACAATGAGCAGTTCTTC.

This clonotype was seen at least ten times. The rearrangement links TRBV6-2 or TRBV6-3 to TRBJ1-5; TRBD1 is a possible D gene (6 bases). V lost 0 bases and J 1 base, leaving 13 bases between the germline ends. The CDR3 is 17 amino acids. CDR1 and CDR2 (germline): MNHEY, SVGEGT. The CDR3 nucleotides read TGTGCCAGCAGTTACTCGTTGGGGGGGCAAAGCAATCAGCCCCAGCATTTT. It is translated as CASSYSLGGQSNQPQHF.

The chain links TRBV5-1 to TRBJ2-7; TRBD2 aligns across 7 bases. V lost 0 bases, J lost 8 bases, and 5 bases stayed unmatched. This CDR3 comprises 13 residues. The germline V gene encodes CDR1 SGHRS and CDR2 YFSETQ. The CDR3 region is CASSLAAGAQQYF. For the CDR3, the DNA is TGCGCCAGCAGCTTGGCGGCGGGAGCCCAGCAGTACTTC.

This clonotype was picked up a small number of times. The rearrangement joins TRBV20-1 to TRBJ1-1, with D possibly TRBD1 on 6 matching bases. V shed 0 bases and J shed 3 bases, with 11 bases lying between them. The germline gives CDR1 DFQATT, CDR2 SNEGSKA (reference sequence). This CDR3 is 14 amino acids long. The CDR3 is CSARDIAGDTEAFF. CDR3 DNA sequence: TGCAGTGCTAGAGATATAGCAGGGGACACTGAAGCTTTCTTT.

The rearrangement uses TRBV6-2 or TRBV6-3 and TRBJ2-3; 13 bases agree with TRBD2. Trimming took 7 bases from V and 3 from J; bases not matched to a gene: 7. CDR1 is MNHEY and CDR2 is SVGEGT in the germline V gene. This CDR3 contains 16 residues. For the CDR3, the DNA is TGTGCCAGCATCACCGGACTAGCGGGAGCGACAGATACGCAGTATTTT. Translating gives CASITGLAGATDTQYF.

This clonotype has a handful of counts. The J gene is TRBJ2-7, the V gene TRBV6-5; TRBD2 aligns across 13 bases. V was clipped by 6 bases and J by 7 bases; unmatched bases: 12. The CDR3 has 16 amino acids. The germline V gene has CDR1 MNHEY and CDR2 SVGAGI. For the CDR3, the DNA is TGTGCCAGCAGCTACACGCGACTAGCGGGAGGAGGTGAGCAGTACTTC. Protein sequence: CASSYTRLAGGGEQYF.

This clonotype has more than one count but fewer than ten. The chain couples TRBV11-1 to TRBJ2-3; 9 bases agree with TRBD1. This CDR3 contains 18 residues. After removal of 2 bases from V and 4 bases from J, the junction contained 13 bases not matched to a gene. From germline, CDR1 is SGHAT and CDR2 FQDESV (reference sequence). CDR3 amino acids: CASSLPSRQGGLPDTQYF. CDR3 bases: TGTGCCAGCAGCTTACCCTCTCGACAGGGGGGCCTCCCAGATACGCAGTATTTT. The full variable domain, in which reference TRBV11-1 and TRBJ2-3 provide the parts outside the CDR3, is EAEVAQSPRYKITEKSQAVAFWCDPISGHATLYWYRQILGQGPELLVQFQDESVVDDSQLPKDRFSAERLKGVDSTLKIQPAELGDSAMYLCASSLPSRQGGLPDTQYFGPGTRLTVL.

The chain employs TRBV20-1 and TRBJ2-5; tentative D call: TRBD2 (6 bases). The germline gives CDR1 DFQATT, CDR2 SNEGSKA (reference sequence). The CDR3 spans 15 residues. The V and J ends lost 0 bases and 2 bases respectively, with 13 bases between them. In DNA, the CDR3 is TGCAGTGCTAGAGATACGGCTAGCGCACAAGAGACCCAGTACTTC. It yields the protein CSARDTASAQETQYF.

The J gene is TRBJ2-1, the V gene TRBV2, with D perhaps TRBD1 (7 bases). The CDR3 consists of 16 residues. The V end was cut by 2 bases, the J end by 4 bases, with 15 bases between. CDR1 SNHLY and CDR2 FYNNEI come from the germline V gene. The CDR3 DNA is TGTGCCAGCAGTGAATTGCGGGACAGAGTATACAATGAGCAGTTCTTC. Protein product: CASSELRDRVYNEQFF.

Note on this clonotype: It may be a read error: a sequence one base away is much more abundant. The chain carries TRBV28 and TRBJ2-5, with 10 bases fitting TRBD1. CDR1 and CDR2 from the germline V gene are MDHEN and SYDVKM. The V and J ends lost 3 bases and 7 bases, in that order; junction bases with no gene match: 2. CDR3 length equals 13 residues. Here the CDR3 reads CASSFGTGATQYF. The CDR3 region has the DNA TGTGCCAGCAGTTTCGGGACAGGGGCGACCCAGTACTTC.

The chain recombines TRBV5-1 with TRBJ1-6, with D uncertain. This CDR3 has 15 amino acids. CDR1 and CDR2 (germline): SGHRS, YFSETQ. The ends were cut back, 0 bases at V and 3 bases at J, with 7 bases in the middle. The CDR3, as DNA: TGCGCCAGCAGCTTGGACGGAAACTATAATTCACCCCTCCACTTT. It codes for CASSLDGNYNSPLHF.

The chain employs TRBV12-3 or TRBV12-4 and TRBJ2-3; a weak D match, TRBD2 (5 bases). This CDR3 is 16 amino acids long. With 7 bases removed from V and 4 bases from J, the gap between germline ends came to 21 bases. The CDR3 protein is CASTTPDSTAADTQYF. The CDR3, as DNA: TGTGCCAGCACCACCCCGGACTCTACCGCGGCAGATACGCAGTATTTT.

This clonotype has just a few counts. In DNA form, the CDR3 reads TGTGCCACCAGCAGAGATCTCCTGGGGGGGAACACTGAAGCTTTCTTT. Translating gives CATSRDLLGGNTEAFF. The V gene is TRBV15, the J gene TRBJ1-1, with D perhaps TRBD1 (5 bases). Germline V CDR1 and CDR2: LNHNV, YYDKDF (reference sequence). V lost 0 bases, J lost 1 base, and 12 bases lay in between. The CDR3 extends over 16 amino acids.

This clonotype was found a few times. V gene TRBV6-2 or TRBV6-3 combines with J gene TRBJ1-1; a weak D match, TRBD1 (6 bases). Germline loops: CDR1 MNHEY, CDR2 SVGEGT. The V gene lost 6 bases and the J gene lost 1 base, with 12 bases spanning the gap. This CDR3 has 14 amino acids. CDR3 DNA sequence: TGTGCCAGCAGCCGGAGGGGGACGAACACTGAAGCTTTCTTT. Translation: CASSRRGTNTEAFF.

This clonotype was observed a handful of times. The chain combines TRBV20-1 with TRBJ2-5, with TRBD1 as a possible D gene (6 bases). The V gene lost 6 bases and the J gene lost 4 bases, with 15 bases spanning the gap. The germline V gene encodes CDR1 DFQATT and CDR2 SNEGSKA (reference sequence). The CDR3 loop spans 13 amino acids. In nucleotides, the CDR3 is TGCAGTGCAGAAACAGGGCACCCAGAGACCCAGTACTTC. Translated, it gives CSAETGHPETQYF.

The V and J genes are TRBV11-2 and TRBJ2-5, with a weak D call TRBD1 (6 bases). From germline, CDR1 is SGHAT and CDR2 FQNNGV. The CDR3 spans 13 residues. V lost 4 bases and J 4 bases, leaving 10 bases between the germline ends. CDR3 bases: TGTGCCAGCAGCTCCGGACAGCCAGAGACCCAGTACTTC. Protein: CASSSGQPETQYF. Drawing the rest from reference TRBV11-2 and TRBJ2-5, the complete variable domain is EAGVAQSPRYKIIEKRQSVAFWCNPISGHATLYWYQQILGQGPKLLIQFQNNGVVDDSQLPKDRFSAERLKGVDSTLKIQPAKLEDSAVYLCASSSGQPETQYFGPGTRLLVL.

V usage is TRBV9 and J usage is TRBJ1-1; the D is unclear. Germline CDR1 reads SGDLS; CDR2 reads YYNGEE. The V and J ends lost 0 bases and 3 bases respectively, with 6 bases between them. The CDR3 contains 13 residues. The CDR3 sequence: CASSVVGHTEAFF. In DNA form, the CDR3 reads TGTGCCAGCAGCGTAGTGGGTCACACTGAAGCTTTCTTT.

This clonotype has just a few counts. V and J are TRBV7-8 and TRBJ2-3, with D perhaps matching TRBD1 (6 bases). CDR3 length equals 15 residues. From germline, CDR1 is SGHVS and CDR2 FQNEAQ. V was shortened by 1 base and J by 2 bases, with 10 bases between the two germline ends. CDR3 sequence (DNA): TGTGCCAGCAGCTTAGGGACAGTTTACACAGATACGCAGTATTTT. Translating it yields CASSLGTVYTDTQYF.

This sequence joins TRBV7-2 and TRBJ2-7; D is possibly TRBD1 or TRBD2 (6 bases each). Germline CDR1 SGHTA, CDR2 FQGNSA. The CDR3 runs 14 residues. V shed 5 bases and J shed 3 bases, with 14 bases lying between them. In nucleotides, the CDR3 is TGTGCCAGCAGCCCGCACAAGGGGGGCTACGAGCAGTACTTC. Its translation is CASSPHKGGYEQYF.

The chain has TRBV27 and TRBJ2-6, with D possibly TRBD2 on 6 matching bases. The CDR3 runs to 17 residues. Between the trimmed V and J ends, which lost 6 bases and 0 bases, there was a span of 15 bases. Germline V CDR1 and CDR2: MNHEY, SMNVEV (reference sequence). The CDR3 nucleotides are TGTGCCAGCAGATTAGCCGGGACTCTCTCTGGGGCCAACGTCCTGACTTTC. Translating it yields CASRLAGTLSGANVLTF.

A single count supports this clonotype. The V call is TRBV10-3, the J call TRBJ2-2; D is possibly TRBD1 (5 bases). The CDR3 has 13 amino acids. Germline CDR1 is ENHRY and CDR2 is SYGVKD. The V and J ends lost 6 bases and 4 bases respectively, with 9 bases between them. The CDR3 region is CAIRQESTGELFF. The CDR3 nucleotides are TGTGCCATCAGACAGGAGAGCACCGGGGAGCTGTTTTTT.

This clonotype was detected ten times or more. The chain is built from TRBV12-3 or TRBV12-4 and TRBJ1-1, with 7 bases identical to TRBD1. The CDR3 is made up of 14 amino acids. With V trimmed by 6 bases and J by 2 bases, 6 bases remained unmatched. DNA of the CDR3: TGTGCCAGCAGCCCGACAGGGAGAAACACTGAAGCTTTCTTT. Protein sequence: CASSPTGRNTEAFF.

This clonotype was recorded at least ten times. The V call is TRBV28, the J call TRBJ2-1, with TRBD2 as a possible D gene (7 bases). CDR3 size: 16 residues. Germline V gene data show CDR1 as MDHEN and CDR2 as SYDVKM. The V gene lost 7 bases and the J gene lost 7 bases, with 23 bases spanning the gap. CDR3 in DNA: TGTGCCAGCACCGCCGGGGGGCATGGGTTCTGGAATGAGCAGTTCTTC. This encodes CASTAGGHGFWNEQFF.

On this clonotype: This likely traces to a read error, being one base from a far larger clone. The chain recombines TRBV7-2 with TRBJ2-1; D call uncertain. Germline V gene sequence: CDR1 SGHTA, CDR2 FQGNSA. This CDR3 spans 12 amino acids. The CDR3 sequence: CASSFGYNDQFF. CDR3 in DNA: TGTGCCAGCAGCTTTGGGTACAATGATCAGTTCTTC.